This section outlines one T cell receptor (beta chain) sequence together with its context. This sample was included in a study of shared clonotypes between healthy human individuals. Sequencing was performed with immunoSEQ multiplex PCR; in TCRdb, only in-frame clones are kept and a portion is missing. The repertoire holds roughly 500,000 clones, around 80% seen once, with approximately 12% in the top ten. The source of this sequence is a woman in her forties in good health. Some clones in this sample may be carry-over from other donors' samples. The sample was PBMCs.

CDR3 region: CASKRTGPSQETQYF. In nucleotides, the CDR3 is TGTGCCAGCAAGCGGACAGGGCCCTCCCAAGAGACCCAGTACTTC. The rearrangement uses TRBV2 and TRBJ2-5; 8 nucleotides align to TRBD1. The germline CDR1 and CDR2 sequences are SNHLY and FYNNEI. Unmatched junction bases numbered 8, after V lost 7 bases and J lost 1 base. The CDR3 sequence is 15 residues long.